The 26 T cell receptor beta chains given below trace back to one sample, sequenced in a study of T cell changes during pregnancy in multiple sclerosis. Libraries were prepared by immunoSEQ multiplex PCR; TCRdb keeps only in-frame clonotypes and omits some of them. The table lists roughly 20,000 clones, 70% to 90% of them singletons. The sequencing here drew on CD4+ T cells from peripheral blood mononuclear cells, taken in the first trimester of pregnancy. The receptor source for this set is a female donor in good health, enrolled as a control in a pregnancy study.

The V gene is TRBV7-2, the J gene TRBJ1-5; 11 bases map to TRBD1. CDR3 length: 16 residues. Germline lookup yields CDR1 SGHTA and CDR2 FQGNSA. V lost 4 bases, J lost 2 bases, and 4 bases stayed unmatched. The CDR3 region is CASSWTGGLGNQPQHF. The CDR3 DNA sequence: TGTGCCAGCAGCTGGACAGGGGGCTTGGGCAATCAGCCCCAGCATTTT. Full variable domain (outside the CDR3, taken from reference TRBV7-2 and TRBJ1-5): GAGVSQSPSNKVTEKGKDVELRCDPISGHTALYWYRQSLGQGLEFLIYFQGNSAPDKSGLPSDRFSAERTGGSVSTLTIQRTQQEDSAVYLCASSWTGGLGNQPQHFGDGTRLSIL.

The chain uses TRBV6-1 and TRBJ1-5; perhaps TRBD1 as D (6 bases). Germline V CDR1 and CDR2: MNHNS, SASEGT. Deletions cut 5 bases from V and 7 bases from J, with 18 bases between. The CDR3 length is 15 residues. This chain's CDR3 is CASSSGTQGGQPQHF. The CDR3 region has the DNA TGTGCCAGCAGTTCCGGGACACAAGGAGGACAGCCCCAGCATTTT.

CDR3 DNA sequence: TGCGCCAGCACACTAGCGGGGGAAGTCGGGGAGCTGTTTTTT. This translates into CASTLAGEVGELFF. The chain couples TRBV5-1 to TRBJ2-2; 11 bases agree with TRBD2. With V trimmed by 6 bases and J by 7 bases, 5 bases remained unmatched. This CDR3 comprises 14 residues. The germline CDR1 and CDR2 sequences are SGHRS and YFSETQ.

V gene TRBV29-1 combines with J gene TRBJ1-1; possibly TRBD1 for D (6 bases). Trimming shortened V by 1 base and J by 5 bases, and 17 bases separated the two germline ends. Per germline, CDR1 SQVTM and CDR2 ANQGSEA. This CDR3 is built from 15 residues. The CDR3 DNA sequence: TGCAGCGTTGAAGGGGGGGGCACCGGAGGGACTGAAGCTTTCTTT. Encoded protein: CSVEGGGTGGTEAFF.

V usage is TRBV7-2 and J usage is TRBJ2-1; TRBD2 matches 15 bases. The germline V gene has CDR1 SGHTA and CDR2 FQGNSA. Trimming removed 9 bases from V and 2 bases from J; junction bases left unmatched: 2. This CDR3 contains 15 residues. The CDR3 DNA reads as TGTGCCAGTAGGACTAGCGGGGGGGCCTACAATGAGCAGTTCTTC. Translating gives CASRTSGGAYNEQFF.

This clone was recorded a few times. The V call is TRBV5-6, the J call TRBJ1-1; the match to TRBD1 covers 9 bases. The germline CDR1 and CDR2 sequences are SGHDT and YYEEEE. V was pared by 2 bases and J by 5 bases, with 10 bases of the junction left unmatched. There are 16 residues in the CDR3. The CDR3 sequence is CASSFNPGTGSTEAFF. CDR3 sequence (DNA): TGTGCCAGCAGCTTCAACCCTGGGACAGGGTCTACTGAAGCTTTCTTT. Supplemented by reference TRBV5-6 and TRBJ1-1, the full variable domain reads DAGVTQSPTHLIKTRGQQVTLRCSPKSGHDTVSWYQQALGQGPQFIFQYYEEEERQRGNFPDRFSGHQFPNYSSELNVNALLLGDSALYLCASSFNPGTGSTEAFFGQGTRLTVV.

The genes are TRBV2 and TRBJ2-5, with D tentatively TRBD1 (5 bases). This CDR3 is built from 12 residues. The ends were cut back, 2 bases at V and 5 bases at J, with 6 bases in the middle. Germline values: CDR1 SNHLY, CDR2 FYNNEI. DNA of the CDR3: TGTGCCAGCAGTGAACAGGGCGAGACCCAGTACTTC. It is translated as CASSEQGETQYF.

This chain connects TRBV4-1 to TRBJ2-1; D not certain. V lost 1 base to trimming and J lost 0 bases, with 10 bases between them. The germline CDR1 and CDR2 sequences are MGHRA and YSYEKL. The CDR3 totals 16 residues. Written as DNA, the CDR3 is TGCGCCAGCAGCCAAGTTGATCTAATCTCCTACAATGAGCAGTTCTTC. Its protein product is CASSQVDLISYNEQFF.

The CDR3, as DNA: TGTGCCAGCACCACAGGCAACTCTGGAAACACCATATATTTT. This gives the protein CASTTGNSGNTIYF. This chain uses TRBV6-6 with TRBJ1-3, with D perhaps TRBD1 (5 bases). Trimming left V 7 bases short and J 0 bases short, with 10 bases between. CDR3 length: 14 amino acids. Looked up from germline, CDR1 is MNHNY and CDR2 is SVGAGI (reference sequence).

The rearrangement uses TRBV27 and TRBJ2-7, with 11 bases identical to TRBD2. Losses at the gene ends were 1 base for V and 4 bases for J; bases not matched to a gene: 6. Per germline, CDR1 MNHEY and CDR2 SMNVEV (reference sequence). CDR3 length: 16 amino acids. The CDR3 here is CASSLLPGLAVYEQYF. The CDR3 DNA sequence: TGTGCCAGCAGTTTATTGCCGGGACTAGCGGTTTACGAGCAGTACTTC.

The chain combines TRBV7-9 with TRBJ1-5, with D tentatively TRBD1 (6 bases). Trimming shortened V by 4 bases and J by 1 base, and 17 bases separated the two germline ends. The CDR3 spans 17 residues. Germline values: CDR1 SEHNR, CDR2 FQNEAQ (reference sequence). In DNA, the CDR3 is TGTGCCAGCAGCTCCTTTCAGGGGTCAGGAAGCAATCAGCCCCAGCATTTT. As protein: CASSSFQGSGSNQPQHF.

The CDR3 bases are TGTGCCAGCAGCTTAGACGGGACAGGAATCTATGGCTACACCTTC. This codes for CASSLDGTGIYGYTF. The chain links TRBV7-8 to TRBJ1-2; 8 bases are a match to TRBD1. This CDR3 has 15 residues. The V gene's germline CDR1 is SGHVS and CDR2 FQNEAQ. The V segment lost 1 base and the J segment 4 bases; nucleotides outside the gene matches: 5.

This clone was recorded once. Germline and junction disagree at one end, which may indicate a read error. This chain joins TRBV6-6 and TRBJ2-7; D may be TRBD1 (6 bases). The CDR3 contains 11 residues. CDR1 is MNHNY, CDR2 SVGAGI, per germline (reference sequence). CDR3 nucleotides: TGTGCCAGCAGCCTTGACAGGTCATCGAACTTC. Protein product: CASSLDRSSNF.

The chain uses TRBV7-9 and TRBJ2-7; 7 bases are shared with TRBD1. The V and J ends lost 5 bases and 3 bases, in that order; junction bases with no gene match: 4. CDR3 length equals 13 residues. Per germline, CDR1 SEHNR and CDR2 FQNEAQ (reference sequence). As DNA, the CDR3 is TGTGCCAGCAGCAAAACAGGGGTCTACGAGCAGTACTTC. Translation: CASSKTGVYEQYF.

This chain joins TRBV6-5 and TRBJ1-1, with TRBD1 identical over 8 bases. The CDR3 contains 14 residues. Germline assignment: CDR1 MNHEY and CDR2 SVGAGI. With V trimmed by 6 bases and J by 5 bases, 8 bases remained unmatched. The DNA for the CDR3 is TGTGCCAGCAGCGACAGGGGCCGGGAGACTGAAGCTTTCTTT. It specifies CASSDRGRETEAFF.

This sequence joins TRBV9 and TRBJ2-1; TRBD1 matches 7 bases. J was trimmed by 5 bases and V by 2 bases; bases with no gene match: 7. Germline V gene lookup returns CDR1 SGDLS and CDR2 YYNGEE. The CDR3 has 15 residues. The CDR3 spells CASSVSGQTNNEQFF. The CDR3 nucleotides read TGTGCCAGCAGCGTTTCGGGACAGACAAACAATGAGCAGTTCTTC.

In its sample, this clone was seen a few times. The genes are TRBV9 and TRBJ2-7; 9 bases fit TRBD1. Germline CDR1 SGDLS, CDR2 YYNGEE. Trimming took 4 bases from V and 2 from J; bases not matched to a gene: 4. This CDR3 has 14 residues. For the CDR3, the DNA is TGTGCCAGCAGCTCGGGACAGGGCGCCTACGAGCAGTACTTC. The encoded protein is CASSSGQGAYEQYF.

The chain joins TRBV11-3 to TRBJ1-1, with D possibly being TRBD1 (6 bases). The germline V and J ends were trimmed by 4 bases and 7 bases, with 10 bases remaining between them. In germline, CDR1 is SGHNT, CDR2 YENEEA. The CDR3 has 12 amino acids. CDR3 DNA: TGTGCCAGCAGCTCGACAGGCCATGAAGCTTTCTTT. Encoded protein: CASSSTGHEAFF.

In nucleotides, the CDR3 is TGTGCCAGCAGTTACTCACAGGACTCCTACGAGCAGTACTTC. This translates into CASSYSQDSYEQYF. The chain recombines TRBV6-5 with TRBJ2-7, with TRBD1 as a possible D gene (5 bases). Trimming removed 0 bases from V and 0 bases from J, with 6 bases in between. This CDR3 spans 14 amino acids. Germline values: CDR1 MNHEY, CDR2 SVGAGI.

The rearrangement joins TRBV6-1 to TRBJ1-2; D remains unclear. Trimming removed 7 bases at V and 2 bases at J, with 11 bases between. Germline V gives CDR1 MNHNS, CDR2 SASEGT. The CDR3 contains 13 residues. The CDR3 region is CASMEDDNYGYTF. The CDR3 region has the DNA TGTGCCAGCATGGAGGACGACAACTATGGCTACACCTTC.

This chain links TRBV7-9 with TRBJ1-2, with D possibly being TRBD1 (5 bases). Between the trimmed V and J ends, which lost 1 base and 3 bases, there was a span of 12 bases. This CDR3 comprises 15 residues. The germline V gene encodes CDR1 SEHNR and CDR2 FQNEAQ (reference sequence). CDR3 sequence reads: CASSLEAGLDYGYTF. The CDR3 region has the DNA TGTGCCAGCAGCTTAGAAGCAGGGTTGGACTATGGCTACACCTTC.

The rearrangement links TRBV7-2 to TRBJ2-1; 14 positions agree with TRBD2. CDR3 length equals 17 residues. V gave up 0 bases and J gave up 4 bases; unmatched junction bases: 2. CDR1 is SGHTA, CDR2 FQGNSA, per germline. The CDR3 region is CASSLARLAGGYNEQFF. The CDR3 bases are TGTGCCAGCAGCTTAGCCCGACTAGCGGGAGGGTACAATGAGCAGTTCTTC.

The gene calls are TRBV10-3 and TRBJ2-1, with TRBD2 matching over 15 bases. V shed 6 bases and J 0 bases; nucleotides not matched to a gene: 3. The CDR3 runs to 17 residues. Germline V CDR1 and CDR2: ENHRY, SYGVKD. The CDR3 DNA reads as TGTGCCATCAGAGAGGGACTAGCGGGAGGCTCCTACAATGAGCAGTTCTTC. Translated: CAIREGLAGGSYNEQFF.

This chain links TRBV7-2 with TRBJ2-7, with D tentatively TRBD1 (5 bases). The CDR3 has 15 residues. V lost 2 bases, J lost 3 bases, and 14 bases lay in between. Germline V gives CDR1 SGHTA, CDR2 FQGNSA. For the CDR3, the DNA is TGTGCCAGCAGCTTATCAGTGGGGCAGAGCTACGAGCAGTACTTC. Encoded protein: CASSLSVGQSYEQYF.

V gene TRBV7-9 combines with J gene TRBJ2-2, with 11 nucleotides matching TRBD2. Trimming cost V 5 bases and J 5 bases; bases outside gene matches: 7. The germline CDR1 and CDR2 sequences are SEHNR and FQNEAQ (reference sequence). The CDR3 is 16 amino acids. The CDR3 loop reads CASSTSGGEYTGELFF. The CDR3 DNA reads TGTGCCAGCAGCACTAGCGGGGGCGAATATACCGGGGAGCTGTTTTTT.

V usage is TRBV29-1 and J usage is TRBJ2-7, with 7 bases lining up with TRBD1. V lost 5 bases, J lost 4 bases, and 5 bases stayed unmatched. The CDR3 loop spans 12 amino acids. Per the germline V gene, CDR1 is SQVTM and CDR2 is ANQGSEA. The CDR3 coding sequence is TGCAGCGTTCGACAGGGCCCGTACGAGCAGTACTTC. Protein product: CSVRQGPYEQYF.